The T cell receptor beta chain described here comes from a study of blood T cells in healthy people across ages. Peripheral blood samples of roughly 9.8 milliliters were drawn from each donor. They isolated at least 7 million PBMCs from each sample. A second PCR of about 7 to 12 cycles used a sample-barcoded 5' primer and a J-beta primer mix. TCRdb redid the calling of the 5' RACE reads with MiXCR, one entry per CDR3 protein. The sample contains about 1.8 million distinct CDR3 sequences, roughly 52% of which appear only once. The TCR originated in a woman in her forties in good health. Sequencing input: blood.

The CDR3 nucleotides are TGTGCCAGCAGCTTAGGGGACTATTGGGGCGAGCAGTTCTTC. Translated, it gives CASSLGDYWGEQFF. The J gene is TRBJ2-1, the V gene TRBV11-2, with 7 bases matching TRBD2. The CDR3 consists of 14 residues. Trimming cost V 1 base and J 10 bases; bases outside gene matches: 7. Germline CDR1 reads SGHAT; CDR2 reads FQNNGV.